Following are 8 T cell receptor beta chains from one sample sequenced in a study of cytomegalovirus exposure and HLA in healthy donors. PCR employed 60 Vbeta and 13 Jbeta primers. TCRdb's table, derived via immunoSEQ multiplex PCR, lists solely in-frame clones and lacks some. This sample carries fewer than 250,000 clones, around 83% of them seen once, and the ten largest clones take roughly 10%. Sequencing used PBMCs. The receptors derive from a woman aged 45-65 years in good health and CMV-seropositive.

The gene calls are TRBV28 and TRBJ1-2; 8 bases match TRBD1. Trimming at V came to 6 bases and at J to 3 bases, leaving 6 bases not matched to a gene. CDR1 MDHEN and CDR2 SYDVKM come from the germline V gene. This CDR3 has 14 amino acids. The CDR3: CASSARGRDYGYTF. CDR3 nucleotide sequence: TGTGCCAGCAGCGCCAGGGGGCGCGACTATGGCTACACCTTC.

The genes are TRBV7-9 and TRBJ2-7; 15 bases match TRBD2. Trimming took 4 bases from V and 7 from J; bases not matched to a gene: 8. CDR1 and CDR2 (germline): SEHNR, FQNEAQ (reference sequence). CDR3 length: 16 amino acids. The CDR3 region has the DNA TGTGCCAGCAGCTCAGGACTAGCGGGGGGGCCGCGTGAGCAGTACTTC. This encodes CASSSGLAGGPREQYF.

DNA for the CDR3: TGTGCCAGTAGTAGAACAGGAGATCAGCCCCAGCATTTT. It codes for CASSRTGDQPQHF. The genes are TRBV19 and TRBJ1-5, with TRBD1 as a possible D gene (5 bases). The V gene lost 4 bases and the J gene lost 5 bases, with 9 bases spanning the gap. CDR3 length: 13 amino acids. Germline V lookup: CDR1 LNHDA, CDR2 SQIVND (reference sequence).

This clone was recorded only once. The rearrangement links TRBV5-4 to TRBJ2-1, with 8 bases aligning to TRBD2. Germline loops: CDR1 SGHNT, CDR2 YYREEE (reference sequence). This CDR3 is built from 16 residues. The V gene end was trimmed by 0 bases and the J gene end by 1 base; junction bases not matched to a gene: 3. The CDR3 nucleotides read TGTGCCAGCAGCTTGGTTCTAGCGGGTTCCTACAATGAGCAGTTCTTC. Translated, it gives CASSLVLAGSYNEQFF.

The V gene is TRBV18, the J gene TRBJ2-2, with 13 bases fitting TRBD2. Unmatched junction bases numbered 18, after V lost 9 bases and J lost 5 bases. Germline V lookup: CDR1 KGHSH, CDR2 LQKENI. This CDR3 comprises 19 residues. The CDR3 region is CASSPRLTSGGTRTGELFF. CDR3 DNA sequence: TGTGCCAGTTCGCCCCGGCTGACTAGCGGGGGGACCCGGACCGGGGAGCTGTTTTTT. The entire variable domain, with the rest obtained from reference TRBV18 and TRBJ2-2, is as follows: NAGVMQNPRHLVRRRGQEARLRCSPMKGHSHVYWYRQLPEEGLKFMVYLQKENIIDESGMPKERFSAEFPKEGPSILRIQQVVRGDSAAYFCASSPRLTSGGTRTGELFFGEGSRLTVL.

CDR3 sequence reads: CASSPLAGGRGEQFF. The DNA of the CDR3 is TGTGCCAGCAGCCCCCTAGCGGGGGGGCGAGGTGAGCAGTTCTTC. The rearrangement joins TRBV2 to TRBJ2-1; 12 nucleotides align to TRBD2. Germline V gene data show CDR1 as SNHLY and CDR2 as FYNNEI. The CDR3 extends over 15 amino acids. The junction had 9 bases not matched to a gene; V was cut back by 6 bases and J by 9 bases.

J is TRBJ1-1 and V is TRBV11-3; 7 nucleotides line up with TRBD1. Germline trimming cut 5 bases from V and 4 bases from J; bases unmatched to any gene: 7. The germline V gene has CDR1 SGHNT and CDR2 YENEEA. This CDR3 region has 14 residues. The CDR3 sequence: CASSRGGAVTEAFF. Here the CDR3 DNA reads TGTGCCAGCAGCCGAGGGGGCGCGGTCACTGAAGCTTTCTTT.

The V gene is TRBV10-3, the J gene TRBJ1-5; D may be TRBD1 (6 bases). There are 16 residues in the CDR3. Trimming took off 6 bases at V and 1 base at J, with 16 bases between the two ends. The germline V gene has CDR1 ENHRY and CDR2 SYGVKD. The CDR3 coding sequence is TGTGCCATCAGCCGCAAGGGGGGGGCCAGCAATCAGCCCCAGCATTTT. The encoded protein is CAISRKGGASNQPQHF.